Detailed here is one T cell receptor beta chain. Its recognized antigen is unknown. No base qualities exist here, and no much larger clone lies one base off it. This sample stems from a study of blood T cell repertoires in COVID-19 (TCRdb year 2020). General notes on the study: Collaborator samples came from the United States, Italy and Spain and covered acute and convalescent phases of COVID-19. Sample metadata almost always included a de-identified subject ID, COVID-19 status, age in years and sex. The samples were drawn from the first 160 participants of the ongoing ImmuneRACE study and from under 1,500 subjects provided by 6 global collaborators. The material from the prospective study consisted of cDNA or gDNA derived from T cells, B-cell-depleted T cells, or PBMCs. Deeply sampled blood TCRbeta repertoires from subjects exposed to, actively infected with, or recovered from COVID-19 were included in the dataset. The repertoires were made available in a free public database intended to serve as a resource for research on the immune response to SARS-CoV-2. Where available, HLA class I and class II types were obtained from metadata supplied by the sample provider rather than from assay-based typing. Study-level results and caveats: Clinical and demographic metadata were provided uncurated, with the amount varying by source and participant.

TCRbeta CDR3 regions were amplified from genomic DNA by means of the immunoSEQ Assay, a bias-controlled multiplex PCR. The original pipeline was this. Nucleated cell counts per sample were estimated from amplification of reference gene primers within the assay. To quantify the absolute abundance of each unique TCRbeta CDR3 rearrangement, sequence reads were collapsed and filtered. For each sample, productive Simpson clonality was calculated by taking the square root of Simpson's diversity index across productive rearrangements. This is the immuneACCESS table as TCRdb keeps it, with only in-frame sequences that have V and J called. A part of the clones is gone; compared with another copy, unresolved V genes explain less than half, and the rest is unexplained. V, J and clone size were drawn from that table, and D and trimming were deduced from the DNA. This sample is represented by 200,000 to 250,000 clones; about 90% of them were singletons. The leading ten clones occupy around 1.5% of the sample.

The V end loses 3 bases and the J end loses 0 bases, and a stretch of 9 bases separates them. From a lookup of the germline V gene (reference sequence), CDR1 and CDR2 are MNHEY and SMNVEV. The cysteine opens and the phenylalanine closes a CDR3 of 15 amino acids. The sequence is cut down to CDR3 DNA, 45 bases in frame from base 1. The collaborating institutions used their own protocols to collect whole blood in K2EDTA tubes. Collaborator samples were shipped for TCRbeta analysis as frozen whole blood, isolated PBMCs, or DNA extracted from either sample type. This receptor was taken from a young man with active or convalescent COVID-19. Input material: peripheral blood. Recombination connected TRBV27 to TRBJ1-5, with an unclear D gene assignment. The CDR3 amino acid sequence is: CASSFQAASNQPQHF. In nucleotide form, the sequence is TGTGCCAGCAGTTTTCAGGCAGCTAGCAATCAGCCCCAGCATTTT.